This entry lists 4 T cell receptor beta chains sequenced from one sample in a study of CD8+CD57+ T cells in acquired aplastic anemia. TCR beta VDJ and CDR3 were profiled, and genomic DNA was the template. TCRdb reprocessed the reads via MiXCR and lists one record per CDR3 protein. The data show some 240,000 distinct CDR3 sequences, with approximately 35% seen just once and 1% to 1.3% held by the top ten. Sequencing was done on a sample of sorted CD4+, CD8+, or CD8+CD57+ T cells (not recorded which) from PBMCs. The source is a human donor in good health, serving as a control.

J is TRBJ2-6 and V is TRBV11-2; tentative D call: TRBD2 (6 bases). Trimming took 4 bases from V and 4 from J, leaving 20 bases between them. CDR3 size: 18 residues. Germline V CDR1 and CDR2: SGHAT, FQNNGV. Written as DNA, the CDR3 is TGTGCCAGCAGCTACCGTCCGTGGCGGGACCAGGGGGCCAACGTCCTGACTTTC. Amino acids: CASSYRPWRDQGANVLTF. The full variable domain, rest sourced from reference TRBV11-2 and TRBJ2-6, is EAGVAQSPRYKIIEKRQSVAFWCNPISGHATLYWYQQILGQGPKLLIQFQNNGVVDDSQLPKDRFSAERLKGVDSTLKIQPAKLEDSAVYLCASSYRPWRDQGANVLTFGAGSRLTVL.

The rearrangement joins TRBV7-3 to TRBJ2-5; 9 nucleotides match TRBD1. The trim removed 5 bases at V and 5 bases at J, leaving 9 bases unmatched. The CDR3 contains 15 residues. Germline V gene lookup returns CDR1 SGHTA and CDR2 FQGTGA. The CDR3 protein is CASSTQDRGRETQYF. CDR3 sequence (DNA): TGTGCCAGCAGCACCCAGGACAGGGGTAGGGAGACCCAGTACTTC.

The CDR3 bases are TGTGCCAGCAGCCCGCCGGACAGGGGTGATGGGGAGACCCAGTACTTC. It encodes CASSPPDRGDGETQYF. The chain joins TRBV9 to TRBJ2-5, with TRBD1 matching 9 bases. Germline-derived CDR1 and CDR2 are SGDLS and YYNGEE. The CDR3 runs 16 residues. Unmatched junction bases numbered 12, after V lost 4 bases and J lost 5 bases.

This clonotype was seen ten or more times. The chain joins TRBV27 to TRBJ1-2; 8 bases are a match to TRBD1. Germline lookup yields CDR1 MNHEY and CDR2 SMNVEV (reference sequence). V gave up 4 bases and J gave up 6 bases; unmatched junction bases: 10. The CDR3 loop spans 15 amino acids. The CDR3 protein is CASSSGLDRVNGYTF. CDR3 bases: TGTGCCAGCAGTTCGGGACTGGACAGGGTGAATGGCTACACCTTC.